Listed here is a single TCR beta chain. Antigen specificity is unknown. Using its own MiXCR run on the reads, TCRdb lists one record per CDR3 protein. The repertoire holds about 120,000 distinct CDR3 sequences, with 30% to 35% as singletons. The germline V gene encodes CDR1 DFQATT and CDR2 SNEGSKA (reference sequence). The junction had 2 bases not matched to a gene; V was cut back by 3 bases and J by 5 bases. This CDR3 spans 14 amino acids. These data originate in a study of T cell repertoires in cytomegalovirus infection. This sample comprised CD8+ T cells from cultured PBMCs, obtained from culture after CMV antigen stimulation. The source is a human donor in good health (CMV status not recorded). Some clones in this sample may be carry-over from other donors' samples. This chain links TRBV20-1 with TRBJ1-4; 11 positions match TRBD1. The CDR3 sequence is CSASGTGGNEKLFF. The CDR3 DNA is TGCAGTGCTAGTGGGACAGGGGGGAATGAAAAACTGTTTTTT.